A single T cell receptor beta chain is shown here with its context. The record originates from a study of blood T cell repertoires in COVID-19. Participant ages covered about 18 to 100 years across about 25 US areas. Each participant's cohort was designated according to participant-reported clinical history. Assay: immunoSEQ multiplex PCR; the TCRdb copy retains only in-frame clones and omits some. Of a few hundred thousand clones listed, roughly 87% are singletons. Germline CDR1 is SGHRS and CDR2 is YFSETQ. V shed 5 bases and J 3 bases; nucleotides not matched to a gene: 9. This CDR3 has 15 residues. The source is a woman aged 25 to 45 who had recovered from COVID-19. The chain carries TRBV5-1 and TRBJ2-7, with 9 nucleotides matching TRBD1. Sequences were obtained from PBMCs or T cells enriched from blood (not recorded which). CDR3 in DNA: TGCGCCAGCAGGCAAGGGACAGGGCGGTTCTACGAGCAGTACTTC. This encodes CASRQGTGRFYEQYF.